The 16 T cell receptor beta chains presented below share a single source sample, sequenced in a study of T cell responses to AZD1222 COVID-19 vaccine. The table came from immunoSEQ multiplex PCR; TCRdb's copy has only in-frame clones and leaves some out. The table shows 100,000 or so clones, with about 89% occurring only once. Sequences were derived from peripheral blood, sampled 28 days after the second AZD1222 dose. The receptors originated from an adult who received the AZD1222 COVID-19 vaccine.

This sequence joins TRBV7-2 and TRBJ2-7, with a weak D call TRBD2 (6 bases). Germline CDR1 and CDR2: SGHTA and FQGNSA. The length of the CDR3 is 15 residues. The V end lost 7 bases, the J end lost 9 bases, and 25 bases lay between the germline ends. This chain's CDR3 is CASILTAGSTSGQYF. CDR3 bases: TGTGCCAGCATCCTTACGGCGGGGAGCACATCCGGGCAGTACTTC.

The chain is built from TRBV7-2 and TRBJ1-5; D not certain. This CDR3 is built from 13 residues. V was cut by 5 bases and J by 6 bases, with 11 bases left in between. The V gene's germline CDR1 is SGHTA and CDR2 FQGNSA. The CDR3 here is CASSPARVQPQHF. As DNA, the CDR3 is TGTGCCAGCAGCCCCGCAAGGGTTCAGCCCCAGCATTTT.

The J gene is TRBJ1-2, the V gene TRBV5-1; no clear D. The V and J ends lost 4 bases and 0 bases respectively, with 7 bases between them. The V gene's germline CDR1 is SGHRS and CDR2 YFSETQ. The CDR3 has 13 amino acids. CDR3: CASSPGSNYGYTF. The CDR3 nucleotides read TGCGCCAGCAGCCCCGGGTCTAACTATGGCTACACCTTC.

CDR3 sequence: CASWPRGQGSYTF. The CDR3 nucleotides are TGTGCCAGCTGGCCCAGAGGGCAGGGGAGCTACACCTTC. The chain carries TRBV2 and TRBJ1-2; D is perhaps TRBD1 (6 bases). Germline lookup yields CDR1 SNHLY and CDR2 FYNNEI. The V and J ends lost 8 bases and 9 bases respectively, with 19 bases between them. CDR3 length: 13 amino acids.

The V gene is TRBV6-5, the J gene TRBJ1-1; D is perhaps TRBD1 (6 bases). This CDR3 spans 14 amino acids. Trimming removed 6 bases at V and 4 bases at J, with 15 bases between. Germline-derived CDR1 and CDR2 are MNHEY and SVGAGI. Here the CDR3 reads CASSWEGDRTEAFF. The DNA of the CDR3 is TGTGCCAGCAGCTGGGAGGGGGACCGCACTGAAGCTTTCTTT.

V usage is TRBV21-1 and J usage is TRBJ2-1; the table's D call TRBD2 went unverified against the DNA. TRBV21-1 is a recognized pseudogene. CDR3 length equals 17 residues. The CDR3: CASSKCGTSGGGNEQFF. The DNA of the CDR3 is TGTGCCAGCAGCAAATGTGGGACTAGCGGGGGAGGGAATGAGCAGTTCTTC.

The chain has TRBV7-2 and TRBJ2-7; TRBD2 matches 8 bases. Germline V gives CDR1 SGHTA, CDR2 FQGNSA. J gave up 4 bases and V 0 bases, and 2 bases lay outside the gene matches. CDR3 size: 14 residues. The CDR3 loop is CASSLASGNYEQYF. The CDR3 coding sequence is TGTGCCAGCAGCTTAGCTAGCGGGAATTACGAGCAGTACTTC. Full variable domain (missing parts from reference TRBV7-2 and TRBJ2-7): GAGVSQSPSNKVTEKGKDVELRCDPISGHTALYWYRQSLGQGLEFLIYFQGNSAPDKSGLPSDRFSAERTGGSVSTLTIQRTQQEDSAVYLCASSLASGNYEQYFGPGTRLTVT.

This chain uses TRBV29-1 with TRBJ1-2; D is perhaps TRBD1 (5 bases). Trimming took 4 bases from V and 4 from J, leaving 13 bases between them. This CDR3 has 13 residues. The V gene's germline CDR1 is SQVTM and CDR2 ANQGSEA. CDR3 nucleotide sequence: TGCAGCGTTGCCAGGGAAACTATCTATGGCTACACCTTC. It encodes CSVARETIYGYTF.

The rearrangement uses TRBV6-5 and TRBJ2-7; 9 bases align to TRBD1. Looked up from germline, CDR1 is MNHEY and CDR2 is SVGAGI. This CDR3 spans 13 amino acids. The V and J ends lost 5 bases and 5 bases, in that order; junction bases with no gene match: 4. The CDR3 DNA reads TGTGCCAGCAGTACCCGGGACAGGGACGAGCAGTACTTC. Its protein is CASSTRDRDEQYF.

V usage is TRBV28 and J usage is TRBJ2-1; D unresolved. The CDR3 covers 16 residues. CDR1 and CDR2 from the germline V gene are MDHEN and SYDVKM. Trimming shortened V by 6 bases and J by 6 bases, and 21 bases separated the two germline ends. DNA of the CDR3: TGTGCCAGCAGGACGACCGCGCAACGCCCGTTCAATGAGCAGTTCTTC. It encodes CASRTTAQRPFNEQFF. Full variable domain (outside the CDR3, taken from reference TRBV28 and TRBJ2-1): DVKVTQSSRYLVKRTGEKVFLECVQDMDHENMFWYRQDPGLGLRLIYFSYDVKMKEKGDIPEGYSVSREKKERFSLILESASTNQTSMYLCASRTTAQRPFNEQFFGPGTRLTVL.

A remark on this clone: This same CDR3 is encoded by further DNA sequences in the sample. The gene calls are TRBV9 and TRBJ2-3, with D perhaps matching TRBD2 (7 bases). V was shortened by 0 bases and J by 2 bases, with 13 bases between the two germline ends. Germline V gene sequence: CDR1 SGDLS, CDR2 YYNGEE. The CDR3 covers 16 residues. In nucleotides, the CDR3 is TGTGCCAGCAGCGTAGCGGTCGGGGGGCCCACAGATACGCAGTATTTT. Translation: CASSVAVGGPTDTQYF. Complete variable domain (other parts from reference TRBV9 and TRBJ2-3): DSGVTQTPKHLITATGQRVTLRCSPRSGDLSVYWYQQSLDQGLQFLIQYYNGEERAKGNILERFSAQQFPDLHSELNLSSLELGDSALYFCASSVAVGGPTDTQYFGPGTRLTVL.

The V call is TRBV6-2 or TRBV6-3, the J call TRBJ2-1, with a possible D match to TRBD2 (7 bases). Trimming removed 5 bases from V and 8 bases from J, with 28 bases in between. Germline assignment: CDR1 MNHEY and CDR2 SVGEGT. The CDR3 loop spans 18 amino acids. For the CDR3, the DNA is TGTGCCAGCAGTGTCGGGACAATCGGCGGGAGCGGGCTCGATGAGCAGTTCTTC. It encodes CASSVGTIGGSGLDEQFF.

V usage is TRBV29-1 and J usage is TRBJ2-2; maybe TRBD2 (7 bases). The CDR3 extends over 15 amino acids. Germline V lookup: CDR1 SQVTM, CDR2 ANQGSEA. The V end lost 7 bases, the J end lost 4 bases, and 19 bases lay between the germline ends. The CDR3 DNA is TGCAGCGGGCTTGAAGTCGGGGGGCCCACCGGGGAGCTGTTTTTT. This translates into CSGLEVGGPTGELFF.

This clone came up once. The chain combines TRBV27 with TRBJ2-7; 8 nucleotides match TRBD1. The length of the CDR3 is 16 residues. V was pared by 2 bases and J by 2 bases, with 8 bases of the junction left unmatched. Germline CDR1 MNHEY, CDR2 SMNVEV (reference sequence). CDR3 sequence reads: CASSLRTGFSAYEQYF. The DNA of the CDR3 is TGTGCCAGCAGTTTACGGACAGGGTTTAGCGCCTACGAGCAGTACTTC.

In this sample, this clone turned up a few times. The chain recombines TRBV2 with TRBJ1-1; possible D gene TRBD1, 6 bases. The CDR3 extends over 14 amino acids. V was clipped by 6 bases and J by 5 bases, with 16 bases between them. Germline CDR1 reads SNHLY; CDR2 reads FYNNEI. In nucleotides, the CDR3 is TGTGCCAGCAGGAGGGGGTCGGGGGGAACTGAAGCTTTCTTT. Amino acid sequence: CASRRGSGGTEAFF.

A few counts support this clone. V gene TRBV4-1 combines with J gene TRBJ2-1; maybe TRBD2 (6 bases). The ends were cut back, 1 base at V and 7 bases at J, with 14 bases in the middle. The CDR3 is made up of 15 amino acids. Germline loops: CDR1 MGHRA, CDR2 YSYEKL. The CDR3 sequence: CASSQGDWTRNEQFF. CDR3 DNA: TGCGCCAGCAGCCAAGGGGACTGGACACGGAATGAGCAGTTCTTC.